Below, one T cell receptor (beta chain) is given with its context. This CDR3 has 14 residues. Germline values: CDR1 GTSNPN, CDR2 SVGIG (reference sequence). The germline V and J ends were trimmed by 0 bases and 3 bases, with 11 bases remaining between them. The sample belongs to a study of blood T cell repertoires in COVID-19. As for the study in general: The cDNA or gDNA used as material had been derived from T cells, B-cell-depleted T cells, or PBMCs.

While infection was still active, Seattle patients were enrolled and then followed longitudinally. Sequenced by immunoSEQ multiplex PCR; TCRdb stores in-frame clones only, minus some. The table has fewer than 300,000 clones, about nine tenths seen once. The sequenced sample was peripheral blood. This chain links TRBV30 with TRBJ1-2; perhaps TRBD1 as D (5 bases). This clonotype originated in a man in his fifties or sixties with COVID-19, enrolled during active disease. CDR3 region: CAWSVSRADYGYTF. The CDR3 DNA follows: TGTGCCTGGAGTGTATCCAGGGCGGACTATGGCTACACCTTC.